This record concerns one TCR beta chain sequence. This clone was seen many times. Its binding antigen is unknown. One end of the junction is discordant with germline, which a read error may explain. The sample's treatment or condition, from its label and the paper: some 19 received Ad26.COV2.S at low or high dose, single or two shots; about 5 received placebo; per-sample allocation not given. For vaccine and placebo recipients, the sequenced repertoires came from samples collected on day 63 after the first injection. In Cohort 1b, about 27 adults aged 18-55 years were enrolled at a single site in Boston, USA, between 29 July and 7 August 2020. Ad26.COV2.S was a replication-incompetent adenovirus type 26 vector expressing a prefusion-stabilized SARS-CoV-2 spike protein from the original Wuhan strain. Per the germline V gene, MNHNS is the CDR1 and SASEGT is the CDR2. The CDR3 starts with the cysteine, ends with the phenylalanine, and has 15 residues. Only CDR3 DNA remains: 45 bases, in frame from the first base.

This record belongs to a study of Ad26.COV2.S vaccination and SARS-CoV-2 variants (dated by TCRdb to about 2021). Background for the entire study: Donors in the vaccine arm were drawn from COV1001, a phase I-IIa trial of Ad26.COV2.S in healthy adults that was multicentre, randomized, double-blind and placebo-controlled. Ad26.COV2.S was administered intramuscularly at a dose of 5x10^10 or 1x10^11 viral particles, either as one shot or as two shots given 56 days apart. TCRbeta repertoire sequencing served as the tool for gauging how specific and how broad the SARS-CoV-2-reactive T cell receptors were following Ad26.COV2.S vaccination. The TCR-sequenced set comprised around 30 samples: about 19 Ad26.COV2.S vaccine recipients, 5 placebo recipients and 8 SARS-CoV-2 convalescent individuals. Trial participants were randomized into five groups of five, in which low-dose or high-dose Ad26.COV2.S was given once or twice, or placebo was given on both occasions. Blinding of investigators to trial group allocation was maintained during experiments and outcome assessment. Findings and caveats that apply to the study as a whole: Ad26.COV2.S recipients had higher spike-specific TCR breadth than placebo recipients (P = 0.0014). It was noted by the authors that total T cell responses may have been underestimated by the TCR breadth and depth analyses. Substantial breadth of spike-specific CD8+ and CD4+ T cell responses was reported after vaccination. The study was not powered to compare responses between vaccine doses or regimens. Vaccine and placebo recipients had comparable non-spike TCR breadth, which fits with the vaccine containing only spike.

TCRbeta CDR3 regions were sequenced with the immunoSEQ Assay. After extraction, genomic DNA underwent amplification by bias-controlled multiplex PCR, followed by high-throughput sequencing. The study's own analysis went as follows. To quantify the absolute abundance of every unique TCRbeta CDR3 region, sequences were collapsed and filtered. Usable DNA was measured by amplifying reference genes present in all nucleated cells, and TCRbeta template counts were normalized to that usable DNA to estimate T cell fraction. Repertoire TCRs were annotated as SARS-CoV-2-specific when V gene, CDR3 amino acid sequence and J gene were exactly matched to a known reactive TCR set. MIRA supplied the reference SARS-CoV-2 TCR set, which was filtered for enrichment in COVID-19-positive ImmuneCODE repertoires so that public or cross-reactive TCRs were removed. Drawing on the MIRA antigens, annotated TCRs were analysed further at the level of specific ORF or position within ORF. Breadth was defined as annotated unique rearrangements over total unique productive rearrangements; depth was the summed frequency of those rearrangements. Two-sided Wilcoxon rank-sum tests were used to compare TCR breadth between groups. TCRdb limited this immuneACCESS table to in-frame rearrangements with V and J called. A share of clones is missing; checked studies link under half to unresolved V genes, and the rest is unexplained. The DNA was the basis for D and trimming; V, J and clone size are from that table. Across this sample there are around 300,000 clones, with roughly 90% seen only once. The biggest ten clones account for 4.5% to 5.5% of the sample.

The receptor was isolated from a person between 18 and 65 years old who received the Ad26.COV2.S COVID-19 vaccine or a placebo. Sequenced here: peripheral blood, sampled in a trial of Ad26.COV2.S vaccine versus placebo. This chain is built from TRBV6-1 and TRBJ1-2, with TRBD1 identical over 7 junction bases. The DNA sequence reads TGTGCCAGCAGCGAAGTGACAGGGTCGGGCTATGGCTACACCTTC. It encodes CASSEVTGSGYGYTF.